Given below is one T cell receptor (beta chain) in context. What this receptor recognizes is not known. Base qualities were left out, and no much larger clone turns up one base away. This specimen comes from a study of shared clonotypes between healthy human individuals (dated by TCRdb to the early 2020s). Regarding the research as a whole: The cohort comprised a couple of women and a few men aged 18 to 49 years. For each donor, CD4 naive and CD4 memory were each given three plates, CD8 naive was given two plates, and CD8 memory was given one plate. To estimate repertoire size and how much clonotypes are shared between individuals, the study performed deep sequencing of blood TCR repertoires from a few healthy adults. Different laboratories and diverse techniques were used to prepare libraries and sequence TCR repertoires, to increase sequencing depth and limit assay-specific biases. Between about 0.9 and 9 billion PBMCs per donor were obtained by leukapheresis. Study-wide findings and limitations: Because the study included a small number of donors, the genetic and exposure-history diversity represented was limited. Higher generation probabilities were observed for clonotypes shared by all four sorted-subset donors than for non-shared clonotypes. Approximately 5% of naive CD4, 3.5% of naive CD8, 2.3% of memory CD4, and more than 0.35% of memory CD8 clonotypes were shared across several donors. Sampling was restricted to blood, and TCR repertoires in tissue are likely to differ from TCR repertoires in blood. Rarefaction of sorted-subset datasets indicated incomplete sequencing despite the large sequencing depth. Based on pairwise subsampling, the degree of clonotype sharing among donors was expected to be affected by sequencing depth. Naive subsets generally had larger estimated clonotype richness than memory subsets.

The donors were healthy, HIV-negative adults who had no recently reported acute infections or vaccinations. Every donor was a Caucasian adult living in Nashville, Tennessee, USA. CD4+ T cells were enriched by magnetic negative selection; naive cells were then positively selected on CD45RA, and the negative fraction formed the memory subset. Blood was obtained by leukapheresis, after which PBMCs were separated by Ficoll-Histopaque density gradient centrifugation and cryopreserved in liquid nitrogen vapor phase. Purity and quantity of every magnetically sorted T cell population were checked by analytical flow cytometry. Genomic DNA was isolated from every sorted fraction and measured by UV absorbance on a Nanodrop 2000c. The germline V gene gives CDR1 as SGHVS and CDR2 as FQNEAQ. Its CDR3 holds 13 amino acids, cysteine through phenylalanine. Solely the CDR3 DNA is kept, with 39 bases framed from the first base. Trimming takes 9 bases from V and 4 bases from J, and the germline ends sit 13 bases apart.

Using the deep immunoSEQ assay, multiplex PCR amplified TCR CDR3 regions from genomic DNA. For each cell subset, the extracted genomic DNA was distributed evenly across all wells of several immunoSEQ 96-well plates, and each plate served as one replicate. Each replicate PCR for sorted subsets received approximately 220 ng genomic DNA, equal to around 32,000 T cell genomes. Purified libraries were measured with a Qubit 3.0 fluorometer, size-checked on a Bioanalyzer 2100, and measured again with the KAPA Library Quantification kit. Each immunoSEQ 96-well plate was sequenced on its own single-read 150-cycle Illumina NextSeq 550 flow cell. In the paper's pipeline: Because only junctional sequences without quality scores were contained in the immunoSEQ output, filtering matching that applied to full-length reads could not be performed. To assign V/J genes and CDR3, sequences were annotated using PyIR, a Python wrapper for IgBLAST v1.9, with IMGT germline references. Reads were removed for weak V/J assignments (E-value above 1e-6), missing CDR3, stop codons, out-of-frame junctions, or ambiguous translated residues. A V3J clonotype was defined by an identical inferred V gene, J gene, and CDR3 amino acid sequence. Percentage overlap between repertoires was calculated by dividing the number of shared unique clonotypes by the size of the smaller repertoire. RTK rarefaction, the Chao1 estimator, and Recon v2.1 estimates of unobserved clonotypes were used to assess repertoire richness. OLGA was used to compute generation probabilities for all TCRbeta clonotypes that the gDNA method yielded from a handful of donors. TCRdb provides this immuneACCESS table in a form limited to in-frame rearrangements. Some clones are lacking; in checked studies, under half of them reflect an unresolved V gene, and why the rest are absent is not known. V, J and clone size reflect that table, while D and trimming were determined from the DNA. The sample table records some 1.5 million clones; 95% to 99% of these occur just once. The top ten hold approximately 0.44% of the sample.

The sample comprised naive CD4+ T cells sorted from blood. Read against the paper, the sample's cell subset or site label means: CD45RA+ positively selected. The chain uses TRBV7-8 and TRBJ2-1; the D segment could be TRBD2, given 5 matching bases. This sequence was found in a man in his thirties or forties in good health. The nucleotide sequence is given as TGTGCCAGTCGTAAGCGGAAATACAATGAGCAGTTCTTC. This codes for CASRKRKYNEQFF.